These T cell receptor beta chains were read from a single sample in a study of technical replicates of blood from a few donors. Libraries were prepared by immunoSEQ multiplex PCR; TCRdb keeps only in-frame clonotypes and omits some of them. Here the sample spans 60,000 to 80,000 clones, around nine tenths being singletons. Sequences were obtained from PBMCs. These receptors were obtained from a human donor in good health. Some clones in this sample may be carry-over from other donors' samples. Both conserved end residues are part of each CDR3. The order of the fields is clone size, D gene, V gene, J gene, CDR3 protein, CDR3 DNA. D genes are given only for firm matches. The size entry is marked missing in some rows and otherwise reads once, few, many or a size class.

-	-	TRBV5-1	TRBJ2-1	CASSSTVSSYNEQFF	TGCGCCAGCAGCTCGACTGTGAGCTCCTACAATGAGCAGTTCTTC
-	TRBD2	TRBV7-2	TRBJ2-2	CASSLAAGGRFVGELFF	TGTGCCAGCAGCTTAGCGGCGGGAGGGCGATTCGTCGGGGAGCTGTTTTTT
once	TRBD1	TRBV19	TRBJ1-4	CASTRWDSPEKLFF	TGTGCCAGTACTCGATGGGACAGCCCTGAAAAACTGTTTTTT
-	-	TRBV6-5	TRBJ1-2	CASSYVGVRGTESYTF	TGTGCCAGCAGTTACGTCGGGGTCCGAGGAACCGAGAGCTACACCTTC
-	TRBD2	TRBV30	TRBJ2-7	CAWRELAGLGGYEQYF	TGTGCCTGGAGGGAACTAGCGGGCCTTGGGGGGTACGAGCAGTACTTC
-	TRBD1	TRBV25-1	TRBJ1-5	CASRPQGNQPQHF	TGTGCCAGCAGGCCACAGGGGAATCAGCCCCAGCATTTT
-	TRBD2	TRBV10-3	TRBJ2-2	CAISELGRGTGELFF	TGTGCCATCAGTGAGCTGGGGCGGGGGACCGGGGAGCTGTTTTTT
-	-	TRBV7-7	TRBJ2-2	CASSLGGGTNTGELFF	TGTGCCAGCAGCTTAGGCGGGGGCACGAACACCGGGGAGCTGTTTTTT
-	-	TRBV4-3	TRBJ2-2	CASSQDPGLANTGELFF	TGCGCCAGCAGCCAAGATCCTGGTTTAGCGAACACCGGGGAGCTGTTTTTT
-	-	TRBV6-1	TRBJ2-7	CASSPGLYYEQYF	TGTGCCAGCAGCCCCGGACTGTACTACGAGCAGTACTTC
-	TRBD1	TRBV7-6	TRBJ1-1	CASRFRQGINTEAFF	TGTGCCAGCAGATTCAGACAGGGGATAAACACTGAAGCTTTCTTT
-	TRBD1	TRBV19	TRBJ2-7	CASSVSGTGPYEQYF	TGTGCCAGTAGTGTATCCGGGACAGGGCCCTACGAGCAGTACTTC
-	-	TRBV28	TRBJ1-2	CASSGGSDYGYTF	TGTGCCAGCAGTGGGGGGTCAGACTATGGCTACACCTTC
-	TRBD1	TRBV7-9	TRBJ2-3	CASSSGGDTQYF	TGTGCCAGCAGCTCAGGGGGAGATACGCAGTATTTT
-	-	TRBV4-3	TRBJ1-5	CASSQAQGGQPQHF	TGCGCCAGCAGCCAAGCACAGGGAGGGCAGCCCCAGCATTTT
-	-	TRBV30	TRBJ2-7	CAWSLDGKRPHF	TGTGCCTGGAGTCTTGACGGGAAACGCCCCCACTTC
-	TRBD1	TRBV27	TRBJ1-6	CASSLRFGTGQNSPLHF	TGTGCCAGCAGTCTGAGGTTTGGGACAGGGCAAAATTCACCCCTCCACTTT
few	-	TRBV4-1	TRBJ1-1	CASSQDSRGRATEAFF	TGCGCCAGCAGCCAAGATTCAAGGGGGAGAGCGACTGAAGCTTTCTTT
-	-	TRBV30	TRBJ2-7	CAWSPTEYYEQYF	TGTGCCTGGAGCCCGACTGAATACTACGAGCAGTACTTC
-	TRBD2	TRBV4-3	TRBJ2-4	CASSPGLAGLLAKNIQYF	TGCGCCAGCAGCCCGGGACTAGCGGGGCTCCTAGCCAAAAACATTCAGTACTTC
-	TRBD1	TRBV6-1	TRBJ1-6	CASRGRGLNSPLHF	TGTGCCAGCAGAGGCAGGGGGCTAAATTCACCCCTCCACTTT
once	TRBD1	TRBV2	TRBJ2-5	CASGTRDRGQETQYF	TGTGCCAGCGGTACCCGGGACAGGGGGCAAGAGACCCAGTACTTC
-	TRBD2	TRBV7-2	TRBJ2-7	CASSPGPLAAYEQYF	TGTGCCAGCAGCCCCGGGCCGCTAGCGGCGTACGAGCAGTACTTC
-	TRBD1	TRBV7-6	TRBJ2-3	CASSLGQGYDTQYF	TGTGCCAGCAGCCTGGGACAGGGCTACGATACGCAGTATTTT
-	-	TRBV30	TRBJ2-5	CAWSVVRVQETQYF	TGTGCCTGGAGTGTAGTCAGGGTCCAAGAGACCCAGTACTTC
-	-	TRBV2	TRBJ2-7	CASKDTAGIETYEQYF	TGTGCCAGCAAAGATACAGCAGGGATTGAGACCTACGAGCAGTACTTC
-	-	TRBV27	TRBJ1-5	CASSLSSGGSNQPQHF	TGTGCCAGCAGTTTATCGTCGGGGGGTAGCAATCAGCCCCAGCATTTT
-	-	TRBV6-6	TRBJ2-2	CASLRSFSTGELFF	TGTGCCAGCCTACGTTCGTTTTCCACCGGGGAGCTGTTTTTT
-	-	TRBV4-3	TRBJ1-3	CASSQDLGGSGNTIYF	TGCGCCAGCAGCCAAGATTTAGGGGGCTCTGGAAACACCATATATTTT
-	TRBD2	TRBV15	TRBJ2-5	CATSILAGAFQETQYF	TGTGCCACCAGCATCCTAGCGGGAGCGTTCCAAGAGACCCAGTACTTC
-	-	TRBV27	TRBJ1-2	CASSLSGGYGYTF	TGTGCCAGCAGTTTAAGCGGGGGCTATGGCTACACCTTC
-	-	TRBV5-8	TRBJ1-3	CASSRSSSGNTIYF	TGTGCCAGCAGCCGGAGTAGCTCTGGAAACACCATATATTTT
once	-	TRBV14	TRBJ2-7	CASSLQLAEQYF	TGTGCCAGCAGCCTACAGTTGGCCGAGCAGTACTTC
-	TRBD1	TRBV7-9	TRBJ1-5	CASSSGGTGGGQPQHF	TGTGCCAGCAGCTCCGGGGGTACAGGGGGCGGTCAGCCCCAGCATTTT
once	-	TRBV4-3	TRBJ2-1	CASSQVGRNEQFF	TGCGCCAGCAGCCAAGTCGGGAGAAATGAGCAGTTCTTC
-	-	TRBV4-3	TRBJ2-2	CASSQESRVVGELFF	TGCGCCAGCAGCCAAGAATCCAGGGTCGTCGGGGAGCTGTTTTTT
-	-	TRBV7-9	TRBJ2-4	CASSPSAGGFTKNIQYF	TGTGCCAGCAGCCCATCCGCTGGGGGGTTCACCAAAAACATTCAGTACTTC